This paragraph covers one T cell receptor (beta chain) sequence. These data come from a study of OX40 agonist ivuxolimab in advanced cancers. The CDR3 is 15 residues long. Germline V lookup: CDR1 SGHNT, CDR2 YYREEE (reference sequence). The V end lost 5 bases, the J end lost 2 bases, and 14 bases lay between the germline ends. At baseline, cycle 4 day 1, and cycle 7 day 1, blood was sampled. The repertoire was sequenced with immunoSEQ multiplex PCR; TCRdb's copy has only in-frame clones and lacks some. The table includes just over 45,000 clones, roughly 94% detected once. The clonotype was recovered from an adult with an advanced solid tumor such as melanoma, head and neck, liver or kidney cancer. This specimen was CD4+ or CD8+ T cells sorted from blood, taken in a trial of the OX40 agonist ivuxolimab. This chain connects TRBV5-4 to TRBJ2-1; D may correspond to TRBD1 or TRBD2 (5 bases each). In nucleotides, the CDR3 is TGTGCCAGCAGTTCCGGGACCACCCCCTACAATGAGCAGTTCTTC. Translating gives CASSSGTTPYNEQFF.